The 26 T cell receptor beta chains below were found in one sample sequenced in a study of T cell changes during pregnancy in multiple sclerosis. This table comes from immunoSEQ multiplex PCR, and its TCRdb copy is limited to in-frame clones, with some not included. The sample shows approximately 40,000 clones, approximately 96% of them seen only once. The material was peripheral blood, obtained in the second trimester of pregnancy. Source of these receptors: a female donor with multiple sclerosis, enrolled in a pregnancy study.

J is TRBJ1-1 and V is TRBV7-9; no definite D call. The germline V gene encodes CDR1 SEHNR and CDR2 FQNEAQ (reference sequence). V lost 1 base, J lost 1 base, and 7 bases lay in between. The length of the CDR3 is 14 residues. CDR3 coding DNA: TGTGCCAGCAGCTTAGTTGAGGGGAACACTGAAGCTTTCTTT. Translated, it gives CASSLVEGNTEAFF.

The chain employs TRBV7-3 and TRBJ2-3, with 13 nucleotides matching TRBD2. The CDR3 is 16 residues long. With V trimmed by 5 bases and J by 4 bases, 6 bases remained unmatched. Germline loops: CDR1 SGHTA, CDR2 FQGTGA. CDR3 bases: TGTGCCAGCAGCATCGGGACTAGCGGGGCGGCAGATACGCAGTATTTT. Translated: CASSIGTSGAADTQYF.

This rearrangement joins TRBV15 to TRBJ2-3, with D perhaps TRBD2 (7 bases). This CDR3 is 13 amino acids long. V gave up 0 bases and J gave up 11 bases, with 12 bases separating them. Germline V gives CDR1 LNHNV, CDR2 YYDKDF (reference sequence). The CDR3 reads CATSREGGLEQYF. CDR3 coding DNA: TGTGCCACCAGCAGAGAGGGGGGGCTCGAGCAGTATTTT.

The CDR3 coding sequence is TGTGCCACCAGCAGAGATTGGTCCGGCGGGATTCGGGAAAAACTGTTTTTT. Encoded protein: CATSRDWSGGIREKLFF. The chain joins TRBV15 to TRBJ1-4; D remains ambiguous. CDR3 length equals 17 residues. CDR1 is LNHNV, CDR2 YYDKDF, per germline (reference sequence). The V end lost 0 bases, the J end lost 8 bases, and 19 bases lay between the germline ends.

J is TRBJ2-5 and V is TRBV5-6; 8 bases align to TRBD2. The trim removed 1 base at V and 5 bases at J, leaving 7 bases unmatched. Germline CDR1 reads SGHDT; CDR2 reads YYEEEE. This CDR3 contains 15 residues. The CDR3 region has the DNA TGTGCCAGCAGCTTGCCGGGAGGGATATGGGAGACCCAGTACTTC. Translation gives CASSLPGGIWETQYF.

This chain links TRBV9 with TRBJ2-7; a weak D match, TRBD2 (5 bases). Between the trimmed V and J ends, which lost 7 bases and 3 bases, there was a span of 20 bases. The germline CDR1 and CDR2 sequences are SGDLS and YYNGEE. CDR3 length equals 15 residues. CDR3 coding DNA: TGTGCCAGCTCGGGGTTCGGATCCGGGGACTACGAGCAGTACTTC. It codes for CASSGFGSGDYEQYF.

CDR3 sequence: CASSPIRTGSYEQYF. As DNA, the CDR3 is TGTGCCAGCAGTCCTATCCGGACAGGCTCCTACGAGCAGTACTTC. The V gene is TRBV11-2, the J gene TRBJ2-7, with 7 nucleotides matching TRBD1. There are 15 residues in the CDR3. Germline CDR1 is SGHAT and CDR2 is FQNNGV. After removal of 6 bases from V and 0 bases from J, the junction contained 8 bases not matched to a gene.

The chain joins TRBV28 to TRBJ2-2; 12 nucleotides line up with TRBD2. There are 17 residues in the CDR3. With 3 bases clipped from V and 5 bases from J, the junction kept 7 bases outside the gene matches. Germline values: CDR1 MDHEN, CDR2 SYDVKM. CDR3 sequence: CASSFYWGTSGTGELFF. The CDR3 DNA reads TGTGCCAGCAGTTTCTATTGGGGGACTAGCGGGACCGGGGAGCTGTTTTTT.

V is TRBV5-1 and J is TRBJ1-2, with TRBD1 matching 9 bases. V shed 4 bases, J shed 2 bases, and the junction held 6 bases outside the gene matches. The CDR3 is made up of 15 amino acids. CDR1 is SGHRS and CDR2 is YFSETQ in the germline V gene. The CDR3 protein is CASSTDRGMNYGYTF. In DNA, the CDR3 is TGCGCCAGCAGCACCGACAGGGGGATGAACTATGGCTACACCTTC.

This chain uses TRBV14 with TRBJ1-2; 11 positions agree with TRBD1. Germline lookup yields CDR1 SGHDN and CDR2 FVKESK. CDR3 length: 14 residues. With V trimmed by 3 bases and J by 8 bases, 5 bases remained unmatched. The CDR3 reads CASSHGQGAGGYTF. In nucleotides, the CDR3 is TGTGCCAGCAGCCACGGACAGGGGGCGGGAGGCTACACCTTC.

This clone came up once. The CDR3 DNA reads TGTGCCAGCACCCAAAAAGGGGCAGACAATCAGCCCCAGCATTTT. Its protein product is CASTQKGADNQPQHF. The chain has TRBV6-1 and TRBJ1-5, with a tentative D call TRBD1 (5 bases). CDR1 and CDR2 (germline): MNHNS, SASEGT. The CDR3 extends over 15 amino acids. Trimming shortened V by 7 bases and J by 3 bases, and 16 bases separated the two germline ends.

The rearrangement links TRBV7-4 to TRBJ1-6; D is unclear. Trimming stripped 5 bases from V and 14 bases from J, with 7 bases between. The CDR3 contains 10 residues. The germline gives CDR1 SGHVT, CDR2 SQSDAQ. The CDR3 bases are TGTGCCAGCAGCCTCCAGGCCCTCCACTTT. Translated, it gives CASSLQALHF.

The chain has TRBV10-3 and TRBJ2-1; 9 positions agree with TRBD1. This CDR3 has 16 amino acids. V lost 2 bases and J lost 2; bases outside the gene matches: 4. Germline V CDR1 and CDR2: ENHRY, SYGVKD. CDR3 coding DNA: TGTGCCATCAGTGAGCCGACAGGGGGGACCTACAATGAGCAGTTCTTC. Protein sequence: CAISEPTGGTYNEQFF.

This rearrangement joins TRBV29-1 to TRBJ1-2; perhaps TRBD1 as D (5 bases). The germline V gene encodes CDR1 SQVTM and CDR2 ANQGSEA. The CDR3 has 12 amino acids. V shed 6 bases and J shed 8 bases, with 16 bases lying between them. CDR3 sequence (DNA): TGCAGCGTCGCCAAAGGGGCTGGGGGCTACACCTTC. Translating it yields CSVAKGAGGYTF.

The J gene is TRBJ1-5, the V gene TRBV2; D ambiguous. The CDR3 extends over 15 amino acids. The germline V gene has CDR1 SNHLY and CDR2 FYNNEI. V was trimmed by 6 bases and J by 5 bases, leaving 17 bases between them. This chain's CDR3 is CASRPRTAGDQPQHF. In nucleotides, the CDR3 is TGTGCCAGCAGGCCTCGGACGGCCGGGGATCAGCCCCAGCATTTT. The entire variable domain, with the rest obtained from reference TRBV2 and TRBJ1-5, is as follows: EPEVTQTPSHQVTQMGQEVILRCVPISNHLYFYWYRQILGQKVEFLVSFYNNEISEKSEIFDDQFSVERPDGSNFTLKIRSTKLEDSAMYFCASRPRTAGDQPQHFGDGTRLSIL.

The chain uses TRBV4-1 and TRBJ2-1, with 10 positions matching TRBD2. The CDR3 runs to 15 residues. V lost 1 base, J lost 4 bases, and 1 base stayed unmatched. CDR1 is MGHRA and CDR2 is YSYEKL in the germline V gene. The CDR3 sequence: CASSQGTSGYNEQFF. The CDR3 DNA follows: TGCGCCAGCAGCCAAGGGACTAGCGGTTACAATGAGCAGTTCTTC.

This sequence joins TRBV15 and TRBJ2-3; 9 nucleotides align to TRBD2. The CDR3 runs to 16 residues. V trimming: 5 bases; J trimming: 5 bases; junction bases outside the gene matches: 11. Looked up from germline, CDR1 is LNHNV and CDR2 is YYDKDF (reference sequence). In DNA form, the CDR3 reads TGTGCCACCAGCGAGACGGGCGGGGGGGCGAAAGATACGCAGTATTTT. This translates into CATSETGGGAKDTQYF.

This rearrangement joins TRBV18 to TRBJ2-7; D might be TRBD1 (5 bases). Trimming left V 6 bases short and J 2 bases short, with 17 bases between. The CDR3 spans 15 residues. The V gene's germline CDR1 is KGHSH and CDR2 LQKENI. In DNA, the CDR3 is TGTGCCAGCTCGCCCAGGACACTCCCGACCTACGAGCAGTACTTC. It codes for CASSPRTLPTYEQYF.

The genes are TRBV27 and TRBJ2-7; TRBD1 matches 7 bases. Germline V gives CDR1 MNHEY, CDR2 SMNVEV (reference sequence). The junction had 10 bases not matched to a gene; V was cut back by 5 bases and J by 0 bases. The CDR3 consists of 16 residues. The CDR3 DNA is TGTGCCAGCAGTCAAGAACAGGGGCCGCCCTCCTACGAGCAGTACTTC. It encodes CASSQEQGPPSYEQYF.

The chain employs TRBV4-1 and TRBJ1-1; D perhaps matches TRBD1 (6 bases). The CDR3 loop spans 19 amino acids. Trimming pared 5 bases from V and 0 bases from J, leaving 25 bases between. Looked up from germline, CDR1 is MGHRA and CDR2 is YSYEKL. Here the CDR3 reads CASSFLGTGQPHLNTEAFF. CDR3 DNA sequence: TGCGCCAGCAGCTTTTTGGGGACCGGACAGCCCCACTTGAACACTGAAGCTTTCTTT.

This clone was counted once. The chain carries TRBV27 and TRBJ1-6; TRBD1 matches at 7 bases. With 1 base clipped from V and 5 bases from J, the junction kept 2 bases outside the gene matches. Germline V lookup: CDR1 MNHEY, CDR2 SMNVEV (reference sequence). This CDR3 has 15 amino acids. CDR3 sequence: CASSLLGQNNSPLHF. The DNA for the CDR3 is TGTGCCAGCAGTTTATTGGGACAGAATAATTCACCCCTCCACTTT.

The V call is TRBV6-6, the J call TRBJ2-5; 8 positions agree with TRBD1. This CDR3 has 15 residues. V lost 6 bases and J lost 4; bases outside the gene matches: 10. The germline V gene encodes CDR1 MNHNY and CDR2 SVGAGI (reference sequence). In DNA, the CDR3 is TGTGCCAGCAGACAGGACAGGGCGTCTCCAGAGACCCAGTACTTC. Amino acid sequence: CASRQDRASPETQYF.

This sequence joins TRBV7-7 and TRBJ2-5, with 9 bases lining up with TRBD1. After removal of 5 bases from V and 4 bases from J, the junction contained 5 bases not matched to a gene. The germline gives CDR1 SSHAT, CDR2 FNYEAQ (reference sequence). The CDR3 length is 14 residues. The CDR3 DNA reads TGTGCCAGCAGCACTCGGACAGGGGCAGAGACCCAGTACTTC. Its protein is CASSTRTGAETQYF. Full variable domain (missing parts from reference TRBV7-7 and TRBJ2-5): GAGVSQSPRYKVTKRGQDVTLRCDPISSHATLYWYQQALGQGPEFLTYFNYEAQPDKSGLPSDRFSAERPEGSISTLTIQRTEQRDSAMYRCASSTRTGAETQYFGPGTRLLVL.

This clone was seen once. CDR3 DNA sequence: TGCGCCAGCAGCTTTGGACTAGCGGGAGCCAATGAGCAGTTCTTC. Translating gives CASSFGLAGANEQFF. The chain links TRBV5-1 to TRBJ2-1; 13 nucleotides line up with TRBD2. Germline CDR1 and CDR2: SGHRS and YFSETQ. This CDR3 is 15 amino acids long. The V segment lost 2 bases and the J segment 6 bases; nucleotides outside the gene matches: 2.

The table lists this clone with a few counts. The chain's CDR3 is CASSPGSTEQYF. The CDR3 DNA sequence: TGTGCCAGCAGCCCGGGGTCGACGGAGCAGTACTTC. The chain recombines TRBV7-9 with TRBJ2-7; TRBD2 might be the D (5 bases). From germline, CDR1 is SEHNR and CDR2 FQNEAQ (reference sequence). V was pared by 5 bases and J by 7 bases, with 12 bases between. CDR3 length equals 12 residues.

The chain carries TRBV5-1 and TRBJ1-6, with a weak D call TRBD1 (6 bases). The V end lost 2 bases, the J end lost 7 bases, and 16 bases lay between the germline ends. Germline-derived CDR1 and CDR2 are SGHRS and YFSETQ. CDR3 length: 16 residues. The CDR3 protein is CASSLGQPVANSPLHF. The DNA of the CDR3 is TGCGCCAGCAGCTTAGGACAGCCGGTCGCCAATTCACCCCTCCACTTT. Full variable domain (rest looked up from reference TRBV5-1 and TRBJ1-6): KAGVTQTPRYLIKTRGQQVTLSCSPISGHRSVSWYQQTPGQGLQFLFEYFSETQRNKGNFPGRFSGRQFSNSRSEMNVSTLELGDSALYLCASSLGQPVANSPLHFGNGTRLTVT.